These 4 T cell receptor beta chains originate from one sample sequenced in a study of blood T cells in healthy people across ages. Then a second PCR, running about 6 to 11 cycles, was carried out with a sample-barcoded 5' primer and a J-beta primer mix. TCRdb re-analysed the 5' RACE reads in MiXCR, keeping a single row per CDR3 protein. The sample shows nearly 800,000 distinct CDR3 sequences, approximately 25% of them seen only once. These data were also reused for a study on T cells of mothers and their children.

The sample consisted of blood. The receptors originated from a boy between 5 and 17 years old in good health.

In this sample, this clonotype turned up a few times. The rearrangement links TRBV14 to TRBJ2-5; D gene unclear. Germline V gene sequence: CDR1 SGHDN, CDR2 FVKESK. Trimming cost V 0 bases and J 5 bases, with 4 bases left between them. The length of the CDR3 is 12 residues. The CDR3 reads CASSQDLETQYF. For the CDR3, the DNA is TGTGCCAGCAGCCAAGATCTGGAGACCCAGTACTTC.

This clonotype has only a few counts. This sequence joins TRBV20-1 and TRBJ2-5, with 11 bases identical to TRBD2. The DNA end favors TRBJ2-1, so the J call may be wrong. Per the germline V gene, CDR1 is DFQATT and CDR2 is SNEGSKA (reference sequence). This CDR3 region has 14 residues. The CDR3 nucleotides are TGCAGTGCTAGCGGTCCTAGCGGGAGGAGTGAGCAGTTCTTC. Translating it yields CSASGPSGRSEQFF.

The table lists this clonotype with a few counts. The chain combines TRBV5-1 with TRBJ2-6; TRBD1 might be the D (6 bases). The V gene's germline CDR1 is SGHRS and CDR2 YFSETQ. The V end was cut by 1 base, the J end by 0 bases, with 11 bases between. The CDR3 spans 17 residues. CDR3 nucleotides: TGCGCCAGCAGCTTGTGGGACATCGGCTCTGGGGCCAACGTCCTGACTTTC. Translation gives CASSLWDIGSGANVLTF.

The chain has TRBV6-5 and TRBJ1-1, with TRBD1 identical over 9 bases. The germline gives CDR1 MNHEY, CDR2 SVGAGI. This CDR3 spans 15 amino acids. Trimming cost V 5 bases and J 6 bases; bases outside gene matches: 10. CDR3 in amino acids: CASSPTGGTWSEAFF. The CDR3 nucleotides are TGTGCCAGCAGTCCCACAGGGGGCACTTGGTCTGAAGCTTTCTTT.